These 8 T cell receptor beta chains originate from one sample sequenced in a study of blood T cell repertoires in COVID-19. Clones were sequenced by immunoSEQ multiplex PCR, and TCRdb holds only the in-frame ones, with some missing. The data hold roughly 150,000 clones, with roughly 83% observed a single time. The sample consisted of PBMCs or T cells enriched from blood (not recorded which). The receptors derive from a man between 65 and 85 years old who had been exposed to COVID-19.

The V gene is TRBV27, the J gene TRBJ2-3; 7 bases are shared with TRBD2. V dropped 6 bases and J dropped 2; count of bases not matched to a gene: 5. The CDR3 contains 14 residues. The V gene's germline CDR1 is MNHEY and CDR2 SMNVEV (reference sequence). In nucleotides, the CDR3 is TGTGCCAGCAGGAGACTAGCTATCACAGATACGCAGTATTTT. Amino acid sequence: CASRRLAITDTQYF.

The chain uses TRBV9 and TRBJ1-5; possibly TRBD1 for D (6 bases). CDR1 is SGDLS, CDR2 YYNGEE, per germline. Between the trimmed V and J ends, which lost 3 bases and 1 base, there was a span of 14 bases. The CDR3 is 16 residues long. The CDR3 DNA reads TGTGCCAGCAGCGGCTCTGGGACACTGAGCAATCAGCCCCAGCATTTT. Amino acids: CASSGSGTLSNQPQHF.

The V call is TRBV23-1, the J call TRBJ1-5, with 11 bases identical to TRBD1. TRBV23-1 is recorded as an ORF, its role being uncertain. V gave up 2 bases and J gave up 1 base; unmatched junction bases: 13. This CDR3 has 20 amino acids. CDR3 DNA sequence: TGCGCCAGCAGTCAACCCTCCGGGACAGGGGGTAGGGAGAGCAATCAGCCCCAGCATTTT. Its translation: CASSQPSGTGGRESNQPQHF.

The chain has TRBV5-6 and TRBJ2-3, with a tentative D call TRBD2 (6 bases). V lost 6 bases to trimming and J lost 6 bases, with 17 bases between them. Germline V lookup: CDR1 SGHDT, CDR2 YYEEEE. The CDR3 is made up of 14 amino acids. The CDR3 loop reads CASTGAREVDTQYF. The DNA of the CDR3 is TGTGCCAGCACCGGGGCCAGGGAGGTGGATACGCAGTATTTT.

CDR3 residues: CASQGVNTEAFF. In DNA form, the CDR3 reads TGTGCCAGCCAGGGCGTGAACACTGAAGCTTTCTTT. The V and J genes are TRBV6-4 and TRBJ1-1, with a tentative D call TRBD1 (5 bases). The CDR3 length is 12 residues. Germline CDR1 reads MRHNA; CDR2 reads SNTAGT. Between the trimmed V and J ends, which lost 8 bases and 0 bases, there was a span of 7 bases.

This chain joins TRBV19 and TRBJ1-1; D may be TRBD1 (5 bases). V was cut by 8 bases and J by 5 bases, with 15 bases left in between. CDR3 size: 13 residues. Germline CDR1 is LNHDA and CDR2 is SQIVND (reference sequence). The CDR3 sequence: CASWGGLGTEAFF. DNA for the CDR3: TGTGCCAGTTGGGGGGGATTGGGGACTGAAGCTTTCTTT.

This sequence joins TRBV7-8 and TRBJ2-3; possibly TRBD2 for D (5 bases). CDR1 is SGHVS, CDR2 FQNEAQ, per germline. Trimming took off 0 bases at V and 4 bases at J, with 5 bases between the two ends. This CDR3 is built from 13 residues. The CDR3: CASSLARADTQYF. The CDR3, as DNA: TGTGCCAGCAGCTTAGCGAGGGCAGATACGCAGTATTTT.

The rearrangement links TRBV7-9 to TRBJ1-2; TRBD1 might be the D (6 bases). Between the trimmed V and J ends, which lost 2 bases and 6 bases, there was a span of 10 bases. The CDR3 is 13 residues long. CDR1 SEHNR and CDR2 FQNEAQ come from the germline V gene (reference sequence). The CDR3 here is CASSLNRVDGYTF. CDR3 sequence (DNA): TGTGCCAGCAGCTTAAACAGGGTGGATGGCTACACCTTC.